The 5 T cell receptor beta chains listed next were all sequenced from one sample in a study of blood T cell repertoires in COVID-19. TCRdb keeps only in-frame clones here, not all; method: immunoSEQ multiplex PCR. The profile shows about 190,000 clones, more than 60% of them singletons. Material: peripheral blood. The receptors shown here come from a woman aged 50 to 60 with acute or convalescent COVID-19.

The CDR3 nucleotides read TGTGCCAGCAGGCCATCACGGGGACTAGCGTCCTACGAGCAGTACTTC. Translated, it gives CASRPSRGLASYEQYF. The chain carries TRBV28 and TRBJ2-7; 10 nucleotides match TRBD2. This CDR3 has 16 residues. CDR1 and CDR2 from the germline V gene are MDHEN and SYDVKM. V shed 6 bases, J shed 1 base, and the junction held 9 bases outside the gene matches.

This clone was seen once. The J gene is TRBJ1-6, the V gene TRBV5-1, with D unresolved. Trimming left V 1 base short and J 10 bases short, with 27 bases between. Germline V gene sequence: CDR1 SGHRS, CDR2 YFSETQ. The CDR3 runs to 19 residues. In DNA, the CDR3 is TGCGCCAGCAGCTTGTTCGCGGTAAGAGGCTTCTCTACCCCATCACCCCTCCACTTT. Encoded protein: CASSLFAVRGFSTPSPLHF.

V and J are TRBV5-1 and TRBJ2-1; 16 bases line up with TRBD2. Germline CDR1 is SGHRS and CDR2 is YFSETQ. The CDR3 sequence is 18 residues long. Trimming at V came to 9 bases and at J to 4 bases, leaving 13 bases not matched to a gene. The CDR3 DNA reads as TGCGCCACCCAGCAGGGGACTAGCGGGAGGGGTAGTTACAATGAGCAGTTCTTC. Translating it yields CATQQGTSGRGSYNEQFF.

The V call is TRBV30, the J call TRBJ2-3; 7 bases fit TRBD2. CDR1 and CDR2 (germline): GTSNPN, SVGIG (reference sequence). The CDR3 covers 15 residues. The V and J ends lost 1 base and 2 bases, in that order; junction bases with no gene match: 6. As DNA, the CDR3 is TGTGCCTGGAGTGCCTGGGGGGGGTACACAGATACGCAGTATTTT. Amino acid sequence: CAWSAWGGYTDTQYF.

CDR3 residues: CASSGLGTGRAPGANVLTF. CDR3 DNA: TGTGCCAGCAGTGGCTTAGGGACAGGGCGCGCGCCGGGGGCCAACGTCCTGACTTTC. The chain links TRBV6-1 to TRBJ2-6; 9 nucleotides line up with TRBD1. This CDR3 region has 19 residues. Trimming cost V 4 bases and J 4 bases; bases outside gene matches: 14. Germline assignment: CDR1 MNHNS and CDR2 SASEGT.